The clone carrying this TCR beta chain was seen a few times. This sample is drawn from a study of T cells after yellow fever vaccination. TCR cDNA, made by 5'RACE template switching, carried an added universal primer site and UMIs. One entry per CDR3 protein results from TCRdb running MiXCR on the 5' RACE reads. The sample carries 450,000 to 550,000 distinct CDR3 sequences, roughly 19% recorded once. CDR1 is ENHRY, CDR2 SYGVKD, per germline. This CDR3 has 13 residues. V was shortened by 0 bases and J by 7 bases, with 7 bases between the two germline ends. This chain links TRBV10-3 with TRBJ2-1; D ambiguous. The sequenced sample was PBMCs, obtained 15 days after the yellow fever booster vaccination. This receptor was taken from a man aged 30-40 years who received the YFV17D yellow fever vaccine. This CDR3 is CAISESSGNEQFF. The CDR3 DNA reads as TGTGCCATCAGTGAGTCGAGTGGGAATGAGCAGTTCTTC.